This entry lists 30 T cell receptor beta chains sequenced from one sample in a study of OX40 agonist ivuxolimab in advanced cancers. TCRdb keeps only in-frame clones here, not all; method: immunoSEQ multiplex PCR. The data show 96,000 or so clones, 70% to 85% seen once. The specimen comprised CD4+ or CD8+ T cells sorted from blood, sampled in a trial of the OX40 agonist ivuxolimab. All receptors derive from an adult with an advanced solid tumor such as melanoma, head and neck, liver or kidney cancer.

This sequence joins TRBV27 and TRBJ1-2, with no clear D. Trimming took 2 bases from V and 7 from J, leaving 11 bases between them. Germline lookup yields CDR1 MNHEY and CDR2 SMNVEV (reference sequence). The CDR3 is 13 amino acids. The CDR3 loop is CASSLTISGGYTF. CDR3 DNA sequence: TGTGCCAGCAGTTTAACAATCTCGGGTGGCTACACCTTC.

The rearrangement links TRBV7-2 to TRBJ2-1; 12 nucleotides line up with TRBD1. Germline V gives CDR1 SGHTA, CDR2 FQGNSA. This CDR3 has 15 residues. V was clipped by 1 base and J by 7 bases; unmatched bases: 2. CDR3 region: CASSLGDRGRNEQFF. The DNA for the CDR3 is TGTGCCAGCAGCTTAGGGGACAGGGGGCGGAATGAGCAGTTCTTC.

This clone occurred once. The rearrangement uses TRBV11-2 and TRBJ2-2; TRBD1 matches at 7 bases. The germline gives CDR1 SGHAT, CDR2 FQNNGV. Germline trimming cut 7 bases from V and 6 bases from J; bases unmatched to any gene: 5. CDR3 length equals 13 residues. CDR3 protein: CASNRDRAGELFF. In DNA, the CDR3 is TGTGCCAGCAACCGGGACAGAGCCGGGGAGCTGTTTTTT.

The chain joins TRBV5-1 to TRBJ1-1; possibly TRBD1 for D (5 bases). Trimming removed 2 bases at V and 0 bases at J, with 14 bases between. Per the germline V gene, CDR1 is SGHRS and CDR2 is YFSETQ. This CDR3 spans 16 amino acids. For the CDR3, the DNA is TGCGCCAGCAGCTTTTACTCAGGGTTCATGAACACTGAAGCTTTCTTT. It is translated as CASSFYSGFMNTEAFF.

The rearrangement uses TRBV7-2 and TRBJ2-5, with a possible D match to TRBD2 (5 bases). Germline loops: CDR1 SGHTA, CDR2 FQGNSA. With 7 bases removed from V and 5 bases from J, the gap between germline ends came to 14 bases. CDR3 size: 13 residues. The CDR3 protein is CASNRGPGETQYF. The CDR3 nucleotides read TGTGCCAGCAACCGCGGACCGGGGGAGACCCAGTACTTC.

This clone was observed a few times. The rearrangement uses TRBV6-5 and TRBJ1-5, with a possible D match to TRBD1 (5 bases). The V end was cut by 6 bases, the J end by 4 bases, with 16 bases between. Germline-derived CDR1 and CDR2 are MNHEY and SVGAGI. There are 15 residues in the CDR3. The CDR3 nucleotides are TGTGCCAGCAGACCTCCGGGACGTGGGAATCAGCCCCAGCATTTT. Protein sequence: CASRPPGRGNQPQHF.

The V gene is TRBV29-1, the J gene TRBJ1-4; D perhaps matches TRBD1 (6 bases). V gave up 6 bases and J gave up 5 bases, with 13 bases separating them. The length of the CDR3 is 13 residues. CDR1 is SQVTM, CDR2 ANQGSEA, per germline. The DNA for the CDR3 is TGCAGCGTACAACAGGGTCCGAATGAAAAACTGTTTTTT. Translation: CSVQQGPNEKLFF.

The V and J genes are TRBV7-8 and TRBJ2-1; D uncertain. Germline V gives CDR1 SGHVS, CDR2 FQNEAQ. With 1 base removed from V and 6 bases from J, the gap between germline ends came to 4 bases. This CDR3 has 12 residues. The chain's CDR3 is CASSLEPNEQFF. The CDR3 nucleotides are TGTGCCAGCAGCTTAGAGCCCAATGAGCAGTTCTTC. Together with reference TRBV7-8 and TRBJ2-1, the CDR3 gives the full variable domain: GAGVSQSPRYKVAKRGQDVALRCDPISGHVSLFWYQQALGQGPEFLTYFQNEAQLDKSGLPSDRFFAERPEGSVSTLKIQRTQQEDSAVYLCASSLEPNEQFFGPGTRLTVL.

Here the CDR3 reads CASSGHPGSSYEQYF. CDR3 in DNA: TGTGCCAGCAGCGGTCATCCGGGCAGCAGCTACGAGCAGTACTTC. The J gene is TRBJ2-7, the V gene TRBV11-2; D ambiguous. This CDR3 contains 15 residues. CDR1 and CDR2 from the germline V gene are SGHAT and FQNNGV. Trimming pared 5 bases from V and 3 bases from J, leaving 17 bases between.

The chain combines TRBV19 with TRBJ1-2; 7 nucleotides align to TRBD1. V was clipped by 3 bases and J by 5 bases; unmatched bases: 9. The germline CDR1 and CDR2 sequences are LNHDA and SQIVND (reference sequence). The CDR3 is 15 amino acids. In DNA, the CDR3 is TGTGCCAGTAGTATCTCCCAGACAGGGAAATATGGCTACACCTTC. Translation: CASSISQTGKYGYTF.

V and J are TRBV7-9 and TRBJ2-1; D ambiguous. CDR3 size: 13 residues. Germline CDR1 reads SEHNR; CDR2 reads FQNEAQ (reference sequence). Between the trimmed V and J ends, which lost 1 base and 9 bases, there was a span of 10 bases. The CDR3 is CASSLDYFSEQFF. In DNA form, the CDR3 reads TGTGCCAGCAGCTTAGATTACTTCAGTGAGCAGTTCTTC.

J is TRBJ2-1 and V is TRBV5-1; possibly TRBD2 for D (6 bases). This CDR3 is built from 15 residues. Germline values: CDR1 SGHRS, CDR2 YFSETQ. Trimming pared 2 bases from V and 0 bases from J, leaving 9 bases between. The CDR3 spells CASSLGDFSYNEQFF. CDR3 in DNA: TGCGCCAGCAGCTTAGGGGACTTCTCCTACAATGAGCAGTTCTTC.

The CDR3 nucleotides are TGTGCCAGCATCGAGGGACTTTCAGGTGAGCAGTTCTTC. Encoded protein: CASIEGLSGEQFF. The chain uses TRBV27 and TRBJ2-1; tentative D call: TRBD2 (6 bases). Trimming removed 7 bases at V and 9 bases at J, with 16 bases between. The germline CDR1 and CDR2 sequences are MNHEY and SMNVEV (reference sequence). The CDR3 contains 13 residues.

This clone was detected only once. The CDR3 nucleotides are TGTGCCAGCAGCGCACTAGCGGGGGGGCTATCTGAGCAGTTCTTC. This codes for CASSALAGGLSEQFF. The chain has TRBV9 and TRBJ2-1; 13 nucleotides align to TRBD2. CDR1 is SGDLS, CDR2 YYNGEE, per germline. Trimming took 3 bases from V and 9 from J; bases not matched to a gene: 6. CDR3 length equals 15 residues. Complete variable domain (other parts from reference TRBV9 and TRBJ2-1): DSGVTQTPKHLITATGQRVTLRCSPRSGDLSVYWYQQSLDQGLQFLIQYYNGEERAKGNILERFSAQQFPDLHSELNLSSLELGDSALYFCASSALAGGLSEQFFGPGTRLTVL.

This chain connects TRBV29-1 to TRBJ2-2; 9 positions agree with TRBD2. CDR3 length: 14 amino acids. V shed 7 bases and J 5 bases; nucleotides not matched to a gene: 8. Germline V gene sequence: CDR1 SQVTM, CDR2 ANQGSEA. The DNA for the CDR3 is TGCAGCGGTGCGGGAGGGTTAAAAACCGGGGAGCTGTTTTTT. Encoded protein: CSGAGGLKTGELFF.

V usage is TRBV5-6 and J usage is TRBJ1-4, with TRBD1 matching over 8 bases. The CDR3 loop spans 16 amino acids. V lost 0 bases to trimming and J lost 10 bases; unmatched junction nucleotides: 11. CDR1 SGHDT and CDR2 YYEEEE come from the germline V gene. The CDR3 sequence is CASSLVKSGGKGKLFF. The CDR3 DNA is TGTGCCAGCAGCTTGGTTAAATCAGGGGGCAAAGGAAAACTGTTTTTT.

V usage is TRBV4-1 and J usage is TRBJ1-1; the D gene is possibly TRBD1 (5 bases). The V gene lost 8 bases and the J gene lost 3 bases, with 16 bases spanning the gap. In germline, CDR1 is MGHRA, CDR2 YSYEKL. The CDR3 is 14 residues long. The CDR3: CASRTHQGDTEAFF. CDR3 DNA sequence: TGCGCCAGCCGAACTCATCAAGGGGACACTGAAGCTTTCTTT.

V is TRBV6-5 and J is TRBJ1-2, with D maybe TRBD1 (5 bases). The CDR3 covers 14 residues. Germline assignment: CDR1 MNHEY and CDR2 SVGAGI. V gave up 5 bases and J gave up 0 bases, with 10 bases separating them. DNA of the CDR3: TGTGCCAGCAGTCCCGACAGCTCTAACTATGGCTACACCTTC. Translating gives CASSPDSSNYGYTF.

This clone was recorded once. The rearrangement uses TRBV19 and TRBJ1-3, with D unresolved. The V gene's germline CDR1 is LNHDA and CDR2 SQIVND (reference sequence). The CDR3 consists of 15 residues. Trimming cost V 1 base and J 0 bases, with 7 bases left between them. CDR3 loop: CASSIGGSSGNTIYF. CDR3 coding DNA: TGTGCCAGTAGTATAGGAGGAAGCTCTGGAAACACCATATATTTT.

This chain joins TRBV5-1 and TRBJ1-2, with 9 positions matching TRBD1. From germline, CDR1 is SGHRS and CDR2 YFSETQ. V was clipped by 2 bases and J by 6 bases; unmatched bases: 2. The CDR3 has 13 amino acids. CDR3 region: CASSLQGADGYTF. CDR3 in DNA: TGCGCCAGCAGCTTACAGGGGGCGGATGGCTACACCTTC.

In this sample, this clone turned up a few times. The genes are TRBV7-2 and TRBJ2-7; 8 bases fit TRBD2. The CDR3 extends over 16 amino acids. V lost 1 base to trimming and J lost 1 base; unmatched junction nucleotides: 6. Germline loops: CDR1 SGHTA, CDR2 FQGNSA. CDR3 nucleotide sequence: TGTGCCAGCAGCTTAGGGGCCGGCGGGAGGTCCTACGAGCAGTACTTC. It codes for CASSLGAGGRSYEQYF.

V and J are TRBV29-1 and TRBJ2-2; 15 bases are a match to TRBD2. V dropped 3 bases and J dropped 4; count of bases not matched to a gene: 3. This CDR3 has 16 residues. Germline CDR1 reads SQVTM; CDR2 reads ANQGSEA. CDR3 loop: CSVDGTSGRSTGELFF. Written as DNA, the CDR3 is TGCAGCGTTGACGGGACTAGCGGGAGGAGCACCGGGGAGCTGTTTTTT.

Written as DNA, the CDR3 is TGTGCCAGCAGACTAGCGGGAGAGTACGAGCAGTACTTC. This sequence encodes CASRLAGEYEQYF. The chain joins TRBV6-1 to TRBJ2-7, with 11 positions matching TRBD2. Trimming took 6 bases from V and 4 from J; bases not matched to a gene: 2. The CDR3 has 13 amino acids. Germline lookup yields CDR1 MNHNS and CDR2 SASEGT.

As DNA, the CDR3 is TGCGCCAGCAGCTTGCGTCCGCTACCCCAGAGCATGAACACTGAAGCTTTCTTT. Translated, it gives CASSLRPLPQSMNTEAFF. The chain couples TRBV5-1 to TRBJ1-1; no definite D call. The germline gives CDR1 SGHRS, CDR2 YFSETQ. This CDR3 comprises 18 residues. Trimming left V 1 base short and J 0 bases short, with 19 bases between.

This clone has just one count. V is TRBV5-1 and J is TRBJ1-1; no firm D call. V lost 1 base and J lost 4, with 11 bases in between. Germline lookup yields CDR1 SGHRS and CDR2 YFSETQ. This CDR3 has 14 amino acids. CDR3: CASSLITLGTEAFF. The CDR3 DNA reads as TGCGCCAGCAGCTTGATCACCTTGGGCACTGAAGCTTTCTTT.

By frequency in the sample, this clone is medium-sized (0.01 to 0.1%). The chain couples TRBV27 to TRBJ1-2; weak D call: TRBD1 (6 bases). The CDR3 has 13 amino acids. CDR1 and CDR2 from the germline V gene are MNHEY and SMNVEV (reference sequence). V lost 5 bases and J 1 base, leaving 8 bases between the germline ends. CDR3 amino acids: CASSKQGNYGYTF. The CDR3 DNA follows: TGTGCCAGCAGTAAACAGGGTAACTATGGCTACACCTTC.

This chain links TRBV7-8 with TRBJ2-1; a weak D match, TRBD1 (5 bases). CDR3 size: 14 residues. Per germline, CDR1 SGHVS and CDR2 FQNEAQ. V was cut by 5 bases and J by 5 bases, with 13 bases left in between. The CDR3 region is CASSHQGTHNEQFF. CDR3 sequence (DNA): TGTGCCAGCAGCCACCAGGGTACCCACAATGAGCAGTTCTTC.

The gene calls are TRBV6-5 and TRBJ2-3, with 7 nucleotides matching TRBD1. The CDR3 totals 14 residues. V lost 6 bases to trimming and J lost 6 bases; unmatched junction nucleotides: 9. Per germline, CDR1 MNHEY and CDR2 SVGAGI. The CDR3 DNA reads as TGTGCCAGCAGGCGGACAGGCATAGGGGATACGCAGTATTTT. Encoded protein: CASRRTGIGDTQYF.

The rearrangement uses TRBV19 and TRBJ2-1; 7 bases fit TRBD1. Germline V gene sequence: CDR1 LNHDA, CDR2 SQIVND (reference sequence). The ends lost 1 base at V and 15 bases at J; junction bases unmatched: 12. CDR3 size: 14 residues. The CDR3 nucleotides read TGTGCCAGTAGTATAGCTCGGACAGGAGACATTAGGTTCTTC. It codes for CASSIARTGDIRFF.

In DNA, the CDR3 is TGTGCCAGTAGTCTAACCAGCCTAAACCCTGGCAATCAGCCCCAGCATTTT. This translates into CASSLTSLNPGNQPQHF. V gene TRBV19 combines with J gene TRBJ1-5; D uncertain. Germline CDR1 LNHDA, CDR2 SQIVND (reference sequence). The length of the CDR3 is 17 residues. The germline V and J ends were trimmed by 5 bases and 2 bases, with 19 bases remaining between them. Together with reference TRBV19 and TRBJ1-5, the CDR3 gives the full variable domain: DGGITQSPKYLFRKEGQNVTLSCEQNLNHDAMYWYRQDPGQGLRLIYYSQIVNDFQKGDIAEGYSVSREKKESFPLTVTSAQKNPTAFYLCASSLTSLNPGNQPQHFGDGTRLSIL.